This TCR beta chain was recorded in a study of T cells in Graves' hyperthyroidism and ophthalmopathy. About the research overall: Specimen type is peripheral blood, collected at initial diagnosis prior to any treatment.

Each diagnosis was grounded in clinical symptoms, serum thyroxine and TRAb, thyroid ultrasound, and orbital computed tomography. PBMCs were sourced from approximately 10 ml fresh peripheral blood. This CDR3 is 17 amino acids long. The J segment lost 3 bases and the V segment lost 4 bases, leaving 7 bases of the junction unmatched. RNA transcripts yielded amplified TCR beta CDR3 regions. Researchers ran a first-round RT-PCR on the TCR CDR3 using the HTBI primer set. MiXCR, run by TCRdb on the multiplex PCR reads, gives a single entry per CDR3 protein. The sample shows some 360,000 distinct CDR3 sequences, approximately 18% of them seen only once.

This chain connects TRBV12-3 or TRBV12-4 to TRBJ2-7; 15 nucleotides line up with TRBD2. This sequence originates from a woman aged 35 to 49 with Graves' ophthalmopathy. The material sequenced was blood. The CDR3 DNA is TGTGCCAGCAGTTCCGGGACTAGCGGGAGGCGGGTCTACGAGCAGTACTTC. It specifies CASSSGTSGRRVYEQYF.